This T cell receptor beta chain stems from a study of blood T cell repertoires in COVID-19. Recruits, aged about 18 to 95 years, lived in 24 US areas. Original data processing: Amplification of reference gene primers was used by the study to estimate nucleated cell counts. Repertoires were generated with immunoSEQ multiplex PCR, while TCRdb's copy carries only in-frame clones and drops some. V, J and clone size derive from that table, while D and trimming were established from the DNA sequence. Among a few hundred thousand clones listed, around 85% were seen once. The sample comprised PBMCs or T cells enriched from blood (not recorded which). The receptor's source is a woman in her twenties or thirties who had recovered from COVID-19.

The CDR3, as DNA: TGTGCCAGCAGTTACCCGGGAGAAAGTAGGCAGTACTTC. Its translation is CASSYPGESRQYF. The rearrangement joins TRBV6-5 to TRBJ2-7; the D gene is possibly TRBD2 (6 bases). Trimming stripped 2 bases from V and 9 bases from J, with 14 bases between. Germline CDR1 is MNHEY and CDR2 is SVGAGI. This CDR3 has 13 residues.